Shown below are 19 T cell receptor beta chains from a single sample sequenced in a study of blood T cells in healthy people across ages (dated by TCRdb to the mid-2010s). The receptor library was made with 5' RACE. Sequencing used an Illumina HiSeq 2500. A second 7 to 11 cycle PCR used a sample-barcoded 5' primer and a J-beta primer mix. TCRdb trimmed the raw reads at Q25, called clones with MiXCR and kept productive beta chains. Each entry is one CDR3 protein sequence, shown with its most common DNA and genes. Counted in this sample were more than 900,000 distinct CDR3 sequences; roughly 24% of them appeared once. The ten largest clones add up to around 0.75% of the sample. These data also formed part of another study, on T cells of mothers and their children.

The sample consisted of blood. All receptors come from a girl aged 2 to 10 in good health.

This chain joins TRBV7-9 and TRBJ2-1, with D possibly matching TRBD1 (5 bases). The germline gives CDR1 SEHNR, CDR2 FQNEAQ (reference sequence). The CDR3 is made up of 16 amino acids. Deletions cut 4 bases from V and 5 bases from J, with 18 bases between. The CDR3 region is CASSSERGKNHNEQFF. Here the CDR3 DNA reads TGTGCCAGCAGCTCCGAAAGGGGCAAGAACCACAATGAGCAGTTCTTC.

CDR3 amino acids: CASSIVGYEQYF. Written as DNA, the CDR3 is TGTGCCAGTAGTATCGTCGGCTACGAGCAGTACTTC. V and J are TRBV19 and TRBJ2-5; D unresolved. Near its end, the DNA agrees better with TRBJ2-7, so the J call may be wrong. This CDR3 region has 12 residues. Germline V gene lookup returns CDR1 LNHDA and CDR2 SQIVND (reference sequence).

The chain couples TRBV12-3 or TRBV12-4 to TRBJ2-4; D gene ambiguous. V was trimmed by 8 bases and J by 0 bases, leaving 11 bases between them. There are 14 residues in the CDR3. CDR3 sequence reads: CASSSRLAKNIQYF. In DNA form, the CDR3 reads TGTGCCAGCTCCAGCAGATTAGCCAAAAACATTCAGTACTTC.

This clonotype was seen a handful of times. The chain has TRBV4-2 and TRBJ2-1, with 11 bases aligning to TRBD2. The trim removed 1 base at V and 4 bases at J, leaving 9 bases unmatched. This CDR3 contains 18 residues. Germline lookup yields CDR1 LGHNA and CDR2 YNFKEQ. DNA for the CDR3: TGTGCCAGCAGCCAAGTTATTAGCGGGAGGGCCGGGTACAATGAGCAGTTCTTC. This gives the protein CASSQVISGRAGYNEQFF.

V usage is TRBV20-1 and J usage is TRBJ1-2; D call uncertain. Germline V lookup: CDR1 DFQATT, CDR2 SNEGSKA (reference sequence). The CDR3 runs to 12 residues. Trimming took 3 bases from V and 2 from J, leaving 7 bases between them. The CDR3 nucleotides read TGCAGTGCTAGGGCAGTAAACTATGGCTACACCTTC. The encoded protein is CSARAVNYGYTF.

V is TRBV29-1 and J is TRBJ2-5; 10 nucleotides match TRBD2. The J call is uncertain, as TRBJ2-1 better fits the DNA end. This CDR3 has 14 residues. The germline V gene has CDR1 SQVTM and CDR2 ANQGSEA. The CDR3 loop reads CSVNGLAGEYEQFF. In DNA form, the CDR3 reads TGCAGCGTTAATGGGCTAGCGGGAGAGTATGAGCAGTTCTTC.

As DNA, the CDR3 is TGTGCCAGCAGTCGACTAGCGGAGCAGTTCTTC. Translation gives CASSRLAEQFF. The rearrangement uses TRBV6-2 or TRBV6-3 and TRBJ2-1, with 8 bases fitting TRBD2. The V and J ends lost 5 bases and 10 bases, in that order; junction bases with no gene match: 1. The length of the CDR3 is 11 residues. Per the germline V gene, CDR1 is MNHEY and CDR2 is SVGEGT.

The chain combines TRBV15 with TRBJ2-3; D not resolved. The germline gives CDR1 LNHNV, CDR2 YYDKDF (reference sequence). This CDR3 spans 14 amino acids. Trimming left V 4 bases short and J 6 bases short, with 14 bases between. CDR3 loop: CATSIGGGPDTQYF. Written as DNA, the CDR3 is TGTGCCACCAGCATTGGCGGCGGCCCGGATACGCAGTATTTT.

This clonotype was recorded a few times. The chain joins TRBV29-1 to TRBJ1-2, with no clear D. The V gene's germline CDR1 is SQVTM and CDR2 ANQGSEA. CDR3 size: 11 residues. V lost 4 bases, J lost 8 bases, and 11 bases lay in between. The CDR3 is CSVVFLGGYTF. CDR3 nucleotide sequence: TGCAGCGTTGTATTCCTGGGGGGCTACACCTTC.

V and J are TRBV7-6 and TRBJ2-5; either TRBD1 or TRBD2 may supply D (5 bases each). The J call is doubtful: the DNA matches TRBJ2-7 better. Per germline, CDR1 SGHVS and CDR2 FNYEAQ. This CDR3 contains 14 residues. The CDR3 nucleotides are TGTGCCAGCAGCTCGCTTGAGGGGCCCCACGAGCAGTACTTC. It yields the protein CASSSLEGPHEQYF.

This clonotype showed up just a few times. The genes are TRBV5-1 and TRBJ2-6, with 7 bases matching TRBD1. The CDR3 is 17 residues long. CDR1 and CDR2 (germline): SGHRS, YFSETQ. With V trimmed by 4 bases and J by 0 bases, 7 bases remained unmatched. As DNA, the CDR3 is TGCGCCAGCAGCCCCGGACAGGTTTTCTCTGGGGCCAACGTCCTGACTTTC. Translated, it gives CASSPGQVFSGANVLTF.

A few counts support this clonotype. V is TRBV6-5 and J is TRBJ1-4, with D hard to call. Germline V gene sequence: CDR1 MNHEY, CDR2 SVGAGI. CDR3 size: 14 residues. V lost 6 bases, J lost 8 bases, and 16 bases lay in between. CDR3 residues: CASRPTHSREKLFF. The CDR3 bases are TGTGCCAGCAGACCGACCCACTCGAGGGAAAAACTGTTTTTT.

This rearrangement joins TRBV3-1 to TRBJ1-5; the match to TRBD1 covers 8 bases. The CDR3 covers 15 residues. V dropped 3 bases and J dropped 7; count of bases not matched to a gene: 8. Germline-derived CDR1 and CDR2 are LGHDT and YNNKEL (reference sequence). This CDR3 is CASSHGQGPRQPQHF. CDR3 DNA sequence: TGTGCCAGCAGCCACGGACAGGGCCCACGGCAGCCCCAGCATTTT.

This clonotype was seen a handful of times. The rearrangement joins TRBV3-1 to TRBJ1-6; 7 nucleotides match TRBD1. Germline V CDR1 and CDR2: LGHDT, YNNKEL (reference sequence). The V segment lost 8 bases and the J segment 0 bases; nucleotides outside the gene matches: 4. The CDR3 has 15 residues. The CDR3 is CASSGQSSYNSPLHF. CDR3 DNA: TGTGCCAGCTCGGGACAGAGCTCCTATAATTCACCCCTCCACTTT.

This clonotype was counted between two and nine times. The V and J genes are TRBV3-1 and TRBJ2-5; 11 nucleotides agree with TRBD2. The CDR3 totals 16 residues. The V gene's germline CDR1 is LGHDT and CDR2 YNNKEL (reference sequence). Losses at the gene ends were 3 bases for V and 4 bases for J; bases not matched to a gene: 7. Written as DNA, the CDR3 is TGTGCCAGCAGCCAGAGAACTAGCGGGGGCGGAGAGACCCAGTACTTC. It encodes CASSQRTSGGGETQYF.

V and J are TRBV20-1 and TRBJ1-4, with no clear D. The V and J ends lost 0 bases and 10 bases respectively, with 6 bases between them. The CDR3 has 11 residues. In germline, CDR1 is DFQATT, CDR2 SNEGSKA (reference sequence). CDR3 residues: CSARDRGKLFF. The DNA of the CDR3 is TGCAGTGCTAGAGATCGGGGAAAACTGTTTTTT.

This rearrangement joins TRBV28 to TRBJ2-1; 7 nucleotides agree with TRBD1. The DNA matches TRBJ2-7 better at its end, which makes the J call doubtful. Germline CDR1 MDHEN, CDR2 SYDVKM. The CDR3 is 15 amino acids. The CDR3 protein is CASSPTPGTVYEQYF. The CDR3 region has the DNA TGTGCCAGCAGTCCAACACCCGGGACAGTCTACGAGCAGTACTTC.

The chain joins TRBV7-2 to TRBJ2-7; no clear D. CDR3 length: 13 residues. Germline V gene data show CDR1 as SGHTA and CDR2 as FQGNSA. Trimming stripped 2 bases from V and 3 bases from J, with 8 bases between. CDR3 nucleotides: TGTGCCAGCAGCTTATACTTAATCTACGAGCAGTACTTC. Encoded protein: CASSLYLIYEQYF.

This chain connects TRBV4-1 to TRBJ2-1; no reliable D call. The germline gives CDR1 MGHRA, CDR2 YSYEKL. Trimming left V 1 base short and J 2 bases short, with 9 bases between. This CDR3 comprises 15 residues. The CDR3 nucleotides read TGCGCCAGCAGCCAAGGAGGATCAACCTACAATGAGCAGTTCTTC. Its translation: CASSQGGSTYNEQFF.